The entry that follows covers one TCR beta chain sequence. The entry originates in a study of T cell repertoires in ileal Crohn's disease. V lost 6 bases, J lost 2 bases, and 7 bases lay in between. Germline CDR1 reads SNHLY; CDR2 reads FYNNEI. The CDR3 consists of 12 residues. Produced via immunoSEQ multiplex PCR; TCRdb's table is partial and in-frame only. The data hold more than 50,000 clones, with 70% to 90% observed a single time. Time point in this sample: neoterminal ileum biopsy at postoperative endoscopy, about 6 months after surgery. This receptor was obtained from an adult with Crohn's disease. The chain recombines TRBV2 with TRBJ2-5, with D possibly TRBD1 on 5 matching bases. Sequencing input: ileal tissue. CDR3 nucleotides: TGTGCCAGCAGGGACAATCAAGAGACCCAGTACTTC. Translating it yields CASRDNQETQYF.